Shown below are 8 T cell receptor beta chains from a single sample sequenced in a study of T cell repertoires in cytomegalovirus infection (dated by TCRdb to between 2019 and 2020). The sample was run on an Illumina HiSeq 1500. TCRdb trimmed the raw reads at Q25, called clones with MiXCR and kept productive beta chains. Entries that share a CDR3 protein sequence are merged under the most common genes and DNA. The sample records 740,000 or so distinct CDR3 sequences, 35% to 45% of which are singletons. The top ten constitute 2.5% to 3% of the sample. Sequenced input: PBMCs. The origin of the receptors is a human donor in good health (CMV status not recorded). Some clones in this sample may be carry-over from other donors' samples.

The table lists this clonotype with a few counts. This chain joins TRBV28 and TRBJ1-1; tentative D call: TRBD1 (5 bases). In germline, CDR1 is MDHEN, CDR2 SYDVKM. Between the trimmed V and J ends, which lost 11 bases and 12 bases, there was a span of 13 bases. This CDR3 has 9 residues. CDR3 sequence (DNA): TGTGCCGGTGGAGGGGCCCCTTTCTTT. Translating it yields CAGGGAPFF.

This chain joins TRBV5-4 and TRBJ1-1; TRBD1 is a possible D gene (6 bases). The V gene lost 4 bases and the J gene lost 1 base, with 11 bases spanning the gap. The V gene's germline CDR1 is SGHNT and CDR2 YYREEE (reference sequence). This CDR3 spans 14 amino acids. This CDR3 reads CASSKDSKNTEAFF. For the CDR3, the DNA is TGTGCCAGCAGCAAGGACAGTAAGAACACTGAAGCTTTCTTT.

This clonotype was recorded many times. The rearrangement joins TRBV7-9 to TRBJ1-1, with D uncertain. V lost 6 bases, J lost 2 bases, and 10 bases lay in between. The germline V gene has CDR1 SEHNR and CDR2 FQNEAQ (reference sequence). This CDR3 spans 13 amino acids. CDR3 DNA: TGTGCCAGCAGGTTTAACGCTAACACTGAAGCTTTCTTT. Protein: CASRFNANTEAFF.

Concerning this clonotype: This could be a read error, since a much larger clone is one nucleotide away. J is TRBJ2-1 and V is TRBV7-2; 7 bases match TRBD2. The CDR3 length is 15 residues. Looked up from germline, CDR1 is SGHTA and CDR2 is FQGNSA. In nucleotides, the CDR3 is TGTGGCAGCAGCCGATCCGGGACTACTTACAATGAGCAGTTCTTC. It translates to CGSSRSGTTYNEQFF. Full variable domain (outside the CDR3, taken from reference TRBV7-2 and TRBJ2-1): GAGVSQSPSNKVTEKGKDVELRCDPISGHTALYWYRQSLGQGLEFLIYFQGNSAPDKSGLPSDRFSAERTGGSVSTLTIQRTQQEDSAVYLCGSSRSGTTYNEQFFGPGTRLTVL.

As concerns this clonotype: No conserved phenylalanine or tryptophan is present at the end of the CDR3, so a read error is the likely explanation. The chain links TRBV12-3 or TRBV12-4 to TRBJ1-1; D not resolved. This CDR3 has 16 residues. Trimming shortened V by 5 bases and J by 4 bases, and 20 bases separated the two germline ends. The CDR3, as DNA: TGTGCCAGCAGTGCAGAGCCCGGGTCTGCGCCCACTGAAGCTTTCTGT. It is translated as CASSAEPGSAPTEAFC.

The V and J genes are TRBV5-4 and TRBJ2-5, with 7 bases fitting TRBD1. CDR3 size: 14 residues. Germline V gene data show CDR1 as SGHNT and CDR2 as YYREEE (reference sequence). J gave up 5 bases and V 6 bases, and 10 bases lay outside the gene matches. The CDR3 region has the DNA TGTGCCAGCAAGGAACAGGGGCGCGAGGAGACCCAGTACTTC. This gives the protein CASKEQGREETQYF.

The V gene is TRBV29-1, the J gene TRBJ1-2; D unresolved. CDR1 is SQVTM and CDR2 is ANQGSEA in the germline V gene. The CDR3 has 15 amino acids. Trimming removed 3 bases from V and 0 bases from J, with 14 bases in between. The chain's CDR3 is CSVERGQVANYGYTF. The CDR3, as DNA: TGCAGCGTTGAGCGTGGGCAGGTCGCTAACTATGGCTACACCTTC.

This clonotype was counted between two and nine times. The chain uses TRBV7-6 and TRBJ2-1; no clear D. V lost 5 bases, J lost 0 bases, and 11 bases lay in between. This CDR3 is built from 15 residues. The germline gives CDR1 SGHVS, CDR2 FNYEAQ. CDR3: CASSGAPSSYNEQFF. The CDR3 DNA follows: TGTGCCAGCAGCGGAGCTCCGAGCTCCTACAATGAGCAGTTCTTC. The complete variable domain, with remaining parts taken from reference TRBV7-6 and TRBJ2-1, reads GAGVSQSPRYKVTKRGQDVALRCDPISGHVSLYWYRQALGQGPEFLTYFNYEAQQDKSGLPNDRFSAERPEGSISTLTIQRTEQRDSAMYRCASSGAPSSYNEQFFGPGTRLTVL.